What follows is one T cell receptor beta chain and its context. The sample is drawn from a study of CD8 T cells in Susac syndrome. CD8+ and CD4+ T cells taken from blood had their TCR beta sequenced. The RNA, roughly 0.45 to 1 ug, was put through reverse transcription using random hexamers. A single record per CDR3 protein comes from TCRdb applying MiXCR to the immunoSEQ multiplex PCR reads. The table shows approximately 190,000 distinct CDR3 sequences, with around 95% occurring only once. The V and J ends lost 6 bases and 6 bases respectively, with 14 bases between them. Germline CDR1 reads DFQATT; CDR2 reads SNEGSKA (reference sequence). This CDR3 has 12 residues.

The chain couples TRBV20-1 to TRBJ1-1; possibly TRBD1 for D (6 bases). This TCR was sampled from a human donor with Susac syndrome. The sequenced sample consisted of CD4+ T cells from PBMCs. DNA for the CDR3: TGCAGTGCGCCTACAGGGCCCGCTGAAGCTTTCTTT. Protein sequence: CSAPTGPAEAFF.